Listed below are T cell receptor beta chains from one sample, sequenced in a study of shared clonotypes between healthy human individuals. The method was immunoSEQ multiplex PCR; TCRdb's version includes in-frame clones alone and lacks a portion of them. The sample consists of more than 1 million clones, approximately 80% of them appearing once. Sequencing was carried out using memory CD4+ T cells from PBMCs. Every receptor here comes from a man between 18 and 29 years old in good health. Some clones in this sample may be carry-over from other donors' samples. CDR3s include the opening cysteine and the closing phenylalanine or tryptophan. A D gene is named only where the DNA matches it firmly. Clone size appears in some rows only: once, few, many, or a class for an expanded clone.

V gene	D gene	J gene	clone size	CDR3 protein	CDR3 DNA
TRBV7-9	TRBD1	TRBJ2-7	-	CASSTRDRGQRYYEQYF	TGTGCCAGCAGCACAAGGGACAGGGGGCAACGTTATTACGAGCAGTACTTC
TRBV28	-	TRBJ1-1	-	CASSFVGLNTEAFF	TGTGCCAGCAGTTTCGTCGGGTTGAACACTGAAGCTTTCTTT
TRBV4-1	-	TRBJ2-3	once	CASSQQRADTQYF	TGCGCCAGCAGCCAACAGCGCGCAGATACGCAGTATTTT
TRBV28	TRBD1	TRBJ1-2	-	CASSTSSGGVGYTF	TGTGCCAGCAGTACCAGTTCAGGGGGCGTAGGCTACACCTTC
TRBV6-5	TRBD1	TRBJ2-3	few	CASRNSPGQGQYF	TGTGCCAGCAGGAACTCACCGGGACAGGGGCAGTATTTT
TRBV11-3	-	TRBJ2-2	few	CASSFGGDTGELFF	TGTGCCAGCAGCTTTGGGGGAGACACCGGGGAGCTGTTTTTT
TRBV18	-	TRBJ1-2	-	CASSPRQGGDGYTF	TGTGCCAGCTCACCACGGCAAGGGGGGGATGGCTACACCTTC
TRBV5-1	-	TRBJ2-2	-	CASSLYRQGLSGELFF	TGCGCCAGCAGCTTGTATCGCCAGGGTTTAAGCGGGGAGCTGTTTTTT
TRBV28	TRBD1	TRBJ1-1	-	CASSSRGGWDTEAFF	TGTGCCAGCAGTTCCAGGGGGGGTTGGGACACTGAAGCTTTCTTT
TRBV9	-	TRBJ2-5	-	CASSADGKETQYF	TGTGCCAGCAGCGCGGACGGGAAAGAGACCCAGTACTTC
TRBV6-1	TRBD1	TRBJ2-5	-	CASRDRALQETQYF	TGTGCCAGCAGGGACAGGGCCCTCCAAGAGACCCAGTACTTC
TRBV4-3	TRBD2	TRBJ2-1	-	CASSQEPGQRLAGNEQFF	TGCGCCAGCAGCCAAGAACCCGGACAGAGACTAGCGGGAAATGAGCAGTTCTTC
TRBV2	-	TRBJ1-4	-	CASSDRVGIEKLFF	TGTGCCAGCAGTGACAGGGTGGGAATTGAAAAACTGTTTTTT
TRBV6-5	-	TRBJ1-2	-	CASTRTSNYGYTF	TGTGCCAGCACCCGAACATCTAACTATGGCTACACCTTC
TRBV2	-	TRBJ2-1	once	CASSEANQGINEQFF	TGTGCCAGCAGTGAAGCCAATCAGGGGATCAATGAGCAGTTCTTC
TRBV9	TRBD1	TRBJ2-3	once	CASSARGGAGTDTQYF	TGTGCCAGCAGCGCCCGAGGGGGCGCGGGCACAGATACGCAGTATTTT
TRBV4-2	TRBD1	TRBJ1-4	-	CASSQDRGSRGLRIKLFF	TGTGCCAGCAGCCAAGATCGAGGGTCGAGGGGGCTTCGCATAAAACTGTTTTTT
TRBV6-6	TRBD1	TRBJ1-5	-	CASIKVGQDSNQPQHF	TGTGCCAGCATTAAGGTGGGACAGGATAGCAATCAGCCCCAGCATTTT
TRBV7-3	TRBD2	TRBJ2-5	many	CASSPGTSRQETQYF	TGTGCCAGCAGCCCCGGGACTAGCAGACAAGAGACCCAGTACTTC
TRBV4-1	-	TRBJ1-6	-	CASSQGGSSSPLHF	TGCGCCAGCAGCCAAGGGGGCTCTAGTTCACCCCTCCACTTT
TRBV6-5	TRBD2	TRBJ2-3	-	CASSSLAGGGGDTQYF	TGTGCCAGCAGTTCGCTAGCGGGAGGCGGGGGAGATACGCAGTATTTT
TRBV28	-	TRBJ1-2	-	CASSFPRASYGYTF	TGTGCCAGCAGTTTCCCTCGAGCCTCCTATGGCTACACCTTC
TRBV2	-	TRBJ2-7	-	CASSVADEQYF	TGTGCCAGCAGTGTGGCGGACGAGCAGTACTTC
TRBV2	TRBD1	TRBJ2-2	-	CASDILQGSGTGELFF	TGTGCCAGCGACATCCTACAGGGGTCGGGCACCGGGGAGCTGTTTTTT
TRBV28	-	TRBJ1-5	-	CASSFGRYSNQPQHF	TGTGCCAGCAGTTTTGGAAGGTATAGCAATCAGCCCCAGCATTTT
TRBV29-1	-	TRBJ2-3	-	CSVETSMAGLPADTQYF	TGCAGCGTGGAAACGAGTATGGCGGGACTCCCTGCAGATACGCAGTATTTT
TRBV7-6	TRBD2	TRBJ2-7	-	CASSPTGTSGWYEQYF	TGTGCCAGCAGCCCAACCGGGACTAGCGGGTGGTACGAGCAGTACTTC
TRBV11-2	-	TRBJ1-1	-	CASSPNLMNTEAFF	TGTGCCAGCAGCCCCAATCTTATGAACACTGAAGCTTTCTTT
TRBV30	-	TRBJ2-3	many	CAWSVGSATDTQYF	TGTGCCTGGAGTGTGGGTAGCGCAACAGATACGCAGTATTTT
TRBV13	-	TRBJ1-1	-	CASSSTTGRRGTEAFF	TGTGCCAGCAGCTCAACTACAGGGAGGAGAGGCACTGAAGCTTTCTTT
TRBV6-5	-	TRBJ1-1	-	CASSYSPDTEAFF	TGTGCCAGCAGTTACTCCCCGGACACTGAAGCTTTCTTT
TRBV6-5	TRBD2	TRBJ2-1	-	CASSLRGDNEQFF	TGTGCCAGCTCCCTTCGGGGGGACAATGAGCAGTTCTTC
TRBV4-2	-	TRBJ2-1	-	CASSQGFGAGNEQFF	TGTGCCAGCAGCCAAGGATTTGGGGCCGGCAATGAGCAGTTCTTC
TRBV2	-	TRBJ2-1	-	CASTREPSYNEQFF	TGTGCCAGCACACGGGAGCCATCCTACAATGAGCAGTTCTTC
TRBV5-6	TRBD1	TRBJ1-2	-	CASSYGTGGGYGYTF	TGTGCCAGCAGCTATGGGACAGGGGGAGGCTATGGCTACACCTTC
TRBV10-3	TRBD1	TRBJ2-1	-	CAISEATGGLDNEQFF	TGTGCCATCAGTGAGGCCACAGGGGGCTTAGACAATGAGCAGTTCTTC
TRBV30	-	TRBJ2-7	once	CAWNDYFYEQYF	TGTGCCTGGAACGATTATTTCTACGAGCAGTACTTC
TRBV7-7	TRBD1	TRBJ2-7	-	CASSLGDRDFYEQYF	TGTGCCAGCAGCTTAGGGGACAGGGATTTCTACGAGCAGTACTTC
TRBV15	TRBD2	TRBJ2-1	-	CATRTRRYNEQFF	TGTGCCACGAGGACTAGGCGCTACAATGAGCAGTTCTTC
TRBV30	TRBD1	TRBJ1-1	-	CAWSPRQGSFTEAFF	TGTGCCTGGAGTCCGCGACAGGGGAGTTTCACTGAAGCTTTCTTT
TRBV11-1	-	TRBJ1-2	-	CASSSLGAGLYGYTF	TGTGCCAGCAGCTCCCTCGGGGCAGGGCTCTATGGCTACACCTTC
TRBV4-2	-	TRBJ2-3	-	CASSQKPDTQYF	TGTGCCAGCAGCCAAAAGCCAGATACGCAGTATTTT
TRBV6-1	-	TRBJ1-3	-	CANPTGTGNTIYF	TGTGCCAACCCGACAGGTACTGGAAACACCATATATTTT
TRBV6-6	-	TRBJ1-2	-	CASSYSGSGESEGYTF	TGTGCCAGCAGTTACAGTGGATCAGGAGAGTCGGAGGGCTACACCTTC
TRBV29-1	-	TRBJ1-2	-	CSVATHLGATIGYTF	TGCAGCGTTGCGACCCACCTGGGGGCAACAATTGGCTACACCTTC
TRBV19	-	TRBJ2-7	-	CASSISASLSYEQYF	TGTGCCAGTAGTATCTCAGCCTCCCTTTCCTACGAGCAGTACTTC
TRBV12-5	-	TRBJ1-5	few	CASGSGDRQPQHF	TGTGCTAGTGGTTCCGGGGATCGGCAGCCCCAGCATTTT
TRBV5-1	-	TRBJ2-5	-	CASSPRDGETQYF	TGCGCCAGCAGCCCCAGGGATGGGGAGACCCAGTACTTC